The present T cell receptor beta chain was sequenced within a study of lymphopenia after photon versus proton radiotherapy. Study-wide points: Better survival with proton therapy was suggested as possible, not demonstrated.

Generated by immunoSEQ multiplex PCR, the TCRdb table keeps only in-frame clones and is missing some. This table has 55,000 to 85,000 clones, less than 95% appearing once. Germline-derived CDR1 and CDR2 are MDHEN and SYDVKM. After removal of 2 bases from V and 10 bases from J, the junction contained 7 bases not matched to a gene. This CDR3 region has 13 residues. On this clone: The antigen is not known.

The sample here was peripheral blood, taken from a patient treated with photon-based radiotherapy. The V and J genes are TRBV28 and TRBJ1-1, with 7 bases matching TRBD1. The clonotype was recovered from a woman aged 40 to 49 with cholangiocarcinoma. The CDR3 DNA reads as TGTGCCAGCAGTTTACTAGGCGCAGGGGGAGCTTTCTTT. Encoded protein: CASSLLGAGGAFF.